This T cell receptor beta chain was sequenced during a study of blood T cell repertoires in COVID-19. Clones were read by immunoSEQ multiplex PCR, and TCRdb kept only the in-frame ones, dropping some. This table has approximately 97,000 clones, just over 90% appearing once. Germline lookup yields CDR1 KGHSH and CDR2 LQKENI. This CDR3 is built from 15 residues. With 2 bases clipped from V and 1 base from J, the junction kept 1 base outside the gene matches. V and J are TRBV18 and TRBJ2-2; 7 bases line up with TRBD1. Sequencing input: peripheral blood. This receptor was taken from a man in his sixties with acute or convalescent COVID-19. CDR3 DNA: TGTGCCAGCTCACCAAACAGGGGGAACACCGGGGAGCTGTTTTTT. Translation gives CASSPNRGNTGELFF.